This entry features one TCR beta chain sequence. The data originate from a study of blood T cell repertoires in COVID-19. The overall study: Samples came from the United States, Italy and Spain, spanning acute and convalescent COVID-19. In each case, the material was cDNA or gDNA derived from T cells, B-cell-depleted T cells, or PBMCs.

Per the authors' pipeline: Nucleated cell number was recorded as an estimate derived from reference gene primer amplification. TCRdb keeps only in-frame clones here, not all; method: immunoSEQ multiplex PCR. V, J and clone size are those of that table, while D and trimming were read from the DNA. The sample shows about 210,000 clones, about 90% of them seen only once. Germline trimming cut 11 bases from V and 4 bases from J; bases unmatched to any gene: 7. CDR3 length equals 13 residues. This receptor was obtained from a woman aged 70-85 years with acute or convalescent COVID-19. The sequenced material came from peripheral blood. J is TRBJ1-5 and V is TRBV12-3 or TRBV12-4; 8 nucleotides agree with TRBD1. The CDR3: CASSRTGNQPQHF. The DNA of the CDR3 is TGTGCCTCCTCCCGGACAGGGAATCAGCCCCAGCATTTT.